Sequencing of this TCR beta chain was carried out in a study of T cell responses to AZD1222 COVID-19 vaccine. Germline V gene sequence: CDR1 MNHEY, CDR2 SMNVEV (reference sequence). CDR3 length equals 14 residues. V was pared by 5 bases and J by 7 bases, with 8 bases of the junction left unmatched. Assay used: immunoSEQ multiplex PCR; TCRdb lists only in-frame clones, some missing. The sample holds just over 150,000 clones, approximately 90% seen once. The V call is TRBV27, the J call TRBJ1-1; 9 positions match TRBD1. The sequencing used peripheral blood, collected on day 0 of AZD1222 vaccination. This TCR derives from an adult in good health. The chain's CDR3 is CASSTGTGLLEAFF. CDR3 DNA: TGTGCCAGCAGTACCGGGACAGGGCTACTTGAAGCTTTCTTT.